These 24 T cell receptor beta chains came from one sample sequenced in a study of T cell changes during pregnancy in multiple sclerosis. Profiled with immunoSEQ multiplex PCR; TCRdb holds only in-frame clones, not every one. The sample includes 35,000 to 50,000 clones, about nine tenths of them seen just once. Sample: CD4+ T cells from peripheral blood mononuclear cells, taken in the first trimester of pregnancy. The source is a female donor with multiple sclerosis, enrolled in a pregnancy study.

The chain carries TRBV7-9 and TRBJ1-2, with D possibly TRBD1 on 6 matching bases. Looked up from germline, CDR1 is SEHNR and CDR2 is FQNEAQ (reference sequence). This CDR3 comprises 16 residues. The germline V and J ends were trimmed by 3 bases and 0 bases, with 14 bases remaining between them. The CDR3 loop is CASSLQGSSSNYGYTF. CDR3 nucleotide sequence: TGTGCCAGCAGCTTGCAGGGGTCCTCTTCTAACTATGGCTACACCTTC.

This chain's CDR3 is CAREGPGELFF. As DNA, the CDR3 is TGTGCCAGGGAGGGTCCCGGGGAGCTGTTTTTT. The chain has TRBV2 and TRBJ2-2; TRBD2 is a possible D gene (6 bases). The CDR3 loop spans 11 amino acids. Per the germline V gene, CDR1 is SNHLY and CDR2 is FYNNEI. Between the trimmed V and J ends, which lost 9 bases and 6 bases, there was a span of 8 bases. Complete variable domain (other parts from reference TRBV2 and TRBJ2-2): EPEVTQTPSHQVTQMGQEVILRCVPISNHLYFYWYRQILGQKVEFLVSFYNNEISEKSEIFDDQFSVERPDGSNFTLKIRSTKLEDSAMYFCAREGPGELFFGEGSRLTVL.

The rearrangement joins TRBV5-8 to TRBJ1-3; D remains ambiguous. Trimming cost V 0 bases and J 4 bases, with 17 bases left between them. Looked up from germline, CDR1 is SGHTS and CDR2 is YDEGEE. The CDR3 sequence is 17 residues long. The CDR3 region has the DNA TGTGCCAGCAGCTTGGGTCTAGCGAGAGCGTTAGGAAACACCATATATTTT. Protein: CASSLGLARALGNTIYF.

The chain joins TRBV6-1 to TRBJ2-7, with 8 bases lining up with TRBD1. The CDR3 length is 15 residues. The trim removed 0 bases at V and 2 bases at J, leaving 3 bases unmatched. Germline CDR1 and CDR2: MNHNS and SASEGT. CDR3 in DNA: TGTGCCAGCAGTGAAGCGCAGGGGGCCACCTACGAGCAGTACTTC. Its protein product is CASSEAQGATYEQYF.

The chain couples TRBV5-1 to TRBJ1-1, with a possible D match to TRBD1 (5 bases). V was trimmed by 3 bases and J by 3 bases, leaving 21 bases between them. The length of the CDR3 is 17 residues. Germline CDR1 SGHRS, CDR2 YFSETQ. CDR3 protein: CASSWGLRGGRDTEAFF. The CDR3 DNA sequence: TGCGCCAGCAGCTGGGGCTTAAGGGGAGGTCGGGACACTGAAGCTTTCTTT.

The CDR3, as DNA: TGTGCCAGCAGCAAAGCCTCACGGGGGACAGCGGAGGTCTGGGGGTTAGCCAAAAACATTCAGTACTTC. This gives the protein CASSKASRGTAEVWGLAKNIQYF. The V and J genes are TRBV21-1 and TRBJ2-4; the D call TRBD1 from the table was never checked on the DNA. TRBV21-1 counts as a pseudogene. CDR3 length: 23 amino acids.

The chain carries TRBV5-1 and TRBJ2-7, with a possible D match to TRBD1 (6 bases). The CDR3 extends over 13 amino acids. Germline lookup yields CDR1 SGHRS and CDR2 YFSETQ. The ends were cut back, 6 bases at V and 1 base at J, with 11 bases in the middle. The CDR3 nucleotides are TGCGCCAGCAAGCGACAGGCATCCTACGAGCAGTACTTC. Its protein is CASKRQASYEQYF.

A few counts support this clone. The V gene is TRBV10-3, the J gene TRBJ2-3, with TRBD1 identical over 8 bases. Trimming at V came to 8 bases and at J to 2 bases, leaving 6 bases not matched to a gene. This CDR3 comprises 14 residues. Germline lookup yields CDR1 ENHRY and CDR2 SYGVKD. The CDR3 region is CAIADRGPTDTQYF. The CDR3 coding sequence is TGTGCCATCGCAGACAGGGGCCCCACAGATACGCAGTATTTT.

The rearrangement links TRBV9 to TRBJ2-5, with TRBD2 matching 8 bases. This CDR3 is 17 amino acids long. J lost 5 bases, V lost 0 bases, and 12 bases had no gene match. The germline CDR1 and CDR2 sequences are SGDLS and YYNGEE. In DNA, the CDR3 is TGTGCCAGCAGCGTAGACCCTAGCGGGTTGGTAGAGGAGACCCAGTACTTC. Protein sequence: CASSVDPSGLVEETQYF.

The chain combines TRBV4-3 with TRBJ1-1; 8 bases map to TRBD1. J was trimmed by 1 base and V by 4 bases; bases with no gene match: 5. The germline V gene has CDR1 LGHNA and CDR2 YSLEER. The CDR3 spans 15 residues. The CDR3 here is CASSPRDRWNTEAFF. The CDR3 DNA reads TGCGCCAGCAGCCCCCGGGACAGGTGGAACACTGAAGCTTTCTTT.

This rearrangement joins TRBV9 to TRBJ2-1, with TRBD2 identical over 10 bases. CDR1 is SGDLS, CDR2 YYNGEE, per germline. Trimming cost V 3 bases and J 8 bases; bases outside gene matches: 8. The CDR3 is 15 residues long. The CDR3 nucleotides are TGTGCCAGCAGCGCGGAACTAGCGGGAACCCATGAGCAGTTCTTC. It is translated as CASSAELAGTHEQFF. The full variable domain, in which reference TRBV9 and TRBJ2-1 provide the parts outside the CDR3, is DSGVTQTPKHLITATGQRVTLRCSPRSGDLSVYWYQQSLDQGLQFLIQYYNGEERAKGNILERFSAQQFPDLHSELNLSSLELGDSALYFCASSAELAGTHEQFFGPGTRLTVL.

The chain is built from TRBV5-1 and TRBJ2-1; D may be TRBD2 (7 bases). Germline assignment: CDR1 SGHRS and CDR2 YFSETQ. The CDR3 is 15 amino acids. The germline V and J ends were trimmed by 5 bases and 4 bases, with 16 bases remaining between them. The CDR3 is CASSLGRGGYNEQFF. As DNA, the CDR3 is TGCGCCAGCAGTCTGGGAAGGGGGGGTTACAATGAGCAGTTCTTC.

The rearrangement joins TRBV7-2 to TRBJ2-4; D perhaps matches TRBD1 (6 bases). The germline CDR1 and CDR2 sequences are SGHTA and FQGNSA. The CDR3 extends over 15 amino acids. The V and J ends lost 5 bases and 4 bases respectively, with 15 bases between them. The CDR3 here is CASSRPTGIKNIQYF. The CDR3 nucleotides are TGTGCCAGCAGCAGACCAACAGGGATTAAAAACATTCAGTACTTC. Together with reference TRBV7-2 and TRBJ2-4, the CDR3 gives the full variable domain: GAGVSQSPSNKVTEKGKDVELRCDPISGHTALYWYRQSLGQGLEFLIYFQGNSAPDKSGLPSDRFSAERTGGSVSTLTIQRTQQEDSAVYLCASSRPTGIKNIQYFGAGTRLSVL.

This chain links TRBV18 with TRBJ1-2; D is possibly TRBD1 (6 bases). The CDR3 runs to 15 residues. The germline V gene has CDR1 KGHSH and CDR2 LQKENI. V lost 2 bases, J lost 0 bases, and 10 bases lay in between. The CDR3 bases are TGTGCCAGCTCACCAACAGGGTATACTAACTATGGCTACACCTTC. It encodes CASSPTGYTNYGYTF. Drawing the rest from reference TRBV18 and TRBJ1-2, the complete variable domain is NAGVMQNPRHLVRRRGQEARLRCSPMKGHSHVYWYRQLPEEGLKFMVYLQKENIIDESGMPKERFSAEFPKEGPSILRIQQVVRGDSAAYFCASSPTGYTNYGYTFGSGTRLTVV.

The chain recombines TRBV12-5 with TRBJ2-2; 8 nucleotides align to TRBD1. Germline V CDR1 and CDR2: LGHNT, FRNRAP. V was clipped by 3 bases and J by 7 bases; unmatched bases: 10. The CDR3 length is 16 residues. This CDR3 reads CASGFGQGAYVGELFF. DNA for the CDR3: TGTGCTAGTGGTTTTGGGCAGGGGGCGTATGTCGGGGAGCTGTTTTTT.

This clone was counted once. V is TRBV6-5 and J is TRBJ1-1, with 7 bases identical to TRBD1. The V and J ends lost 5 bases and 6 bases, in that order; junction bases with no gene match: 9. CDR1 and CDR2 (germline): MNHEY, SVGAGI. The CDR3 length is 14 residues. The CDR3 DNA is TGTGCCAGCAGTGGGCGACAGGGTAGCTCTGAAGCTTTCTTT. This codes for CASSGRQGSSEAFF.

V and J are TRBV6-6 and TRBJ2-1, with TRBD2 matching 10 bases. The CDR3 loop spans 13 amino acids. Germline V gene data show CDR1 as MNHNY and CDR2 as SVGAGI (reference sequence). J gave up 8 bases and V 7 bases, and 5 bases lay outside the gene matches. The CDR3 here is CASTSGRGDEQFF. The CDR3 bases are TGTGCCAGCACGAGCGGGAGGGGAGATGAGCAGTTCTTC.

As DNA, the CDR3 is TGTGCCAGCAGCCCGACGACTAGCGGGATGATGAATATTTACGAGCAGTACTTC. This gives the protein CASSPTTSGMMNIYEQYF. The gene calls are TRBV7-2 and TRBJ2-7, with 11 bases lining up with TRBD2. From germline, CDR1 is SGHTA and CDR2 FQGNSA. With 5 bases clipped from V and 4 bases from J, the junction kept 16 bases outside the gene matches. This CDR3 region has 18 residues.

CDR3 DNA: TGTGCCATCAGTATTACTTCGAACACTGAAGCTTTCTTT. This translates into CAISITSNTEAFF. V usage is TRBV10-3 and J usage is TRBJ1-1; D gene unclear. V was shortened by 5 bases and J by 1 base, with 8 bases between the two germline ends. Germline values: CDR1 ENHRY, CDR2 SYGVKD. There are 13 residues in the CDR3.

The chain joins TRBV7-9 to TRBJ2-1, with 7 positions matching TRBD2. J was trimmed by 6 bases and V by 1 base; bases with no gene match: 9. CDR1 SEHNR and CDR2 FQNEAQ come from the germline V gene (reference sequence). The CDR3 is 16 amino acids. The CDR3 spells CASSLDRDYGSNEQFF. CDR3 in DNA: TGTGCCAGCAGCTTAGACCGGGACTACGGATCCAATGAGCAGTTCTTC. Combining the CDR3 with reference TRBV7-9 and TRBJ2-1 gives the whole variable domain DTGVSQNPRHKITKRGQNVTFRCDPISEHNRLYWYRQTLGQGPEFLTYFQNEAQLEKSRLLSDRFSAERPKGSFSTLEIQRTEQGDSAMYLCASSLDRDYGSNEQFFGPGTRLTVL.

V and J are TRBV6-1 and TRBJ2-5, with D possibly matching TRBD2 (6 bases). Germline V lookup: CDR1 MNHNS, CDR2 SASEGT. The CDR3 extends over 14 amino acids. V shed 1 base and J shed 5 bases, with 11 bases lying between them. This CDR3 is CASSEVGGLETQYF. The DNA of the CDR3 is TGTGCCAGCAGTGAAGTGGGGGGTTTGGAGACCCAGTACTTC.

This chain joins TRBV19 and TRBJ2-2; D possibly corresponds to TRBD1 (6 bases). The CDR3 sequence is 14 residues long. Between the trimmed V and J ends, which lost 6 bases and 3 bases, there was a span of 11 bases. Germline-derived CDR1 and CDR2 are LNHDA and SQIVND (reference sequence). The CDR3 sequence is CASRLQGDTGELFF. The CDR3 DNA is TGTGCCAGTAGGCTACAGGGTGACACCGGGGAGCTGTTTTTT.

In DNA form, the CDR3 reads TGTGCCAGCAGTGAACGACAGGGATTCGGCTATGGCTACACCTTC. Amino acid sequence: CASSERQGFGYGYTF. The genes are TRBV6-1 and TRBJ1-2; TRBD1 matches at 7 bases. Germline values: CDR1 MNHNS, CDR2 SASEGT. The CDR3 spans 15 residues. Trimming removed 2 bases from V and 4 bases from J; junction bases left unmatched: 7.

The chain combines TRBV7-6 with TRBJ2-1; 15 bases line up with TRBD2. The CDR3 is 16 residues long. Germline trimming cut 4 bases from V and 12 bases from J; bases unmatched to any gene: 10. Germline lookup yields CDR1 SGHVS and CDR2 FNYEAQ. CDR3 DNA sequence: TGTGCCAGCAGCTCTAGTCCCGGGACTAGCGGGAGGACGCAGTTCTTC. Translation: CASSSSPGTSGRTQFF.